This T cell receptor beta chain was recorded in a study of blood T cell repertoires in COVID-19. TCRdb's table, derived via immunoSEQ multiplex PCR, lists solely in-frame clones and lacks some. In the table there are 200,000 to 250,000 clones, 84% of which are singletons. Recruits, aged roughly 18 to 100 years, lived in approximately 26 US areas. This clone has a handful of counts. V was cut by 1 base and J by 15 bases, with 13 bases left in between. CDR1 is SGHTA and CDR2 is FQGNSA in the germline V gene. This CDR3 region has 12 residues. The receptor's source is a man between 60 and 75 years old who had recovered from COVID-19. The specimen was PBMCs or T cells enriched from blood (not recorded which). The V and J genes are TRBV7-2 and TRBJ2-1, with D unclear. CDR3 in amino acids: CASSLGVQSLFF. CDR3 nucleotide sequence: TGTGCCAGCAGCTTAGGTGTCCAGTCCTTGTTCTTC. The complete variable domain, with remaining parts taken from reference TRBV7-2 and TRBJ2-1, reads GAGVSQSPSNKVTEKGKDVELRCDPISGHTALYWYRQSLGQGLEFLIYFQGNSAPDKSGLPSDRFSAERTGGSVSTLTIQRTQQEDSAVYLCASSLGVQSLFFGPGTRLTVL.